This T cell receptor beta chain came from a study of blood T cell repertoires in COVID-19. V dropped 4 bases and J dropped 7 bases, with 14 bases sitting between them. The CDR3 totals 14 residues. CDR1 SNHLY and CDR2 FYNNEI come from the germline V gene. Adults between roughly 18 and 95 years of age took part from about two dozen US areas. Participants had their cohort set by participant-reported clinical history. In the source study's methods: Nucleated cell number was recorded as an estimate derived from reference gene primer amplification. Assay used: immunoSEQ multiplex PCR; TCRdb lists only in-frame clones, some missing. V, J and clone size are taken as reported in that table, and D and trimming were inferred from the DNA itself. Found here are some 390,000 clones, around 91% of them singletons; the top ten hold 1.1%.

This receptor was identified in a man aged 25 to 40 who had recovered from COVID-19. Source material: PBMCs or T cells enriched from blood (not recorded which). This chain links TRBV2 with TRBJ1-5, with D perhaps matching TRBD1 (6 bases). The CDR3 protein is CASSVGGGGQPQHF. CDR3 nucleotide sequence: TGTGCCAGCAGTGTGGGGGGGGGCGGCCAGCCCCAGCATTTT.